This record concerns one T cell receptor (beta chain) sequence. Its antigen is currently unknown. A constant-region primer served to make TCR beta cDNA from about 500 ng total RNA. Three nested multiplex PCR rounds, a slightly modified ARM-PCR method, built the TCR beta libraries. Researchers ran the first two PCR rounds for roughly 10 cycles each with TRBV1-TRBV30 forward primers and a C-beta reverse primer. MiXCR, applied by TCRdb to the multiplex PCR reads, yields one record per CDR3 protein. The sample holds around 40,000 distinct CDR3 sequences, 65% to 85% seen once. The study co-extracted DNA and RNA from roughly 20-30 mg of unsorted bulk tissue. J gave up 0 bases and V 6 bases, and 21 bases lay outside the gene matches. Looked up from germline, CDR1 is SGHRS and CDR2 is YFSETQ. This CDR3 comprises 20 residues. The data are from a study of tumor-infiltrating lymphocytes in primary liver carcinoma. Study background: Stage T1-T3 N0M0 tumors spanned roughly 4.2 to 10 cm.

Study-wide findings and caveats: It was tumor-adjacent and tumor-blood pairs that overlapped less than tumor region pairs did.

V is TRBV5-1 and J is TRBJ2-3; the match to TRBD1 covers 8 bases. Sequencing input: liver tumor tissue from sampling region 2. Subset here: tumor region T2, inferior pole. The clonotype was recovered from a man in his forties or fifties with primary liver carcinoma and hepatitis B virus infection. In DNA form, the CDR3 reads TGCGCCAGCAAACTTTCAGGGGGCGGCCCTACGCTGCCTAGCACAGATACGCAGTATTTT. Its translation is CASKLSGGGPTLPSTDTQYF.